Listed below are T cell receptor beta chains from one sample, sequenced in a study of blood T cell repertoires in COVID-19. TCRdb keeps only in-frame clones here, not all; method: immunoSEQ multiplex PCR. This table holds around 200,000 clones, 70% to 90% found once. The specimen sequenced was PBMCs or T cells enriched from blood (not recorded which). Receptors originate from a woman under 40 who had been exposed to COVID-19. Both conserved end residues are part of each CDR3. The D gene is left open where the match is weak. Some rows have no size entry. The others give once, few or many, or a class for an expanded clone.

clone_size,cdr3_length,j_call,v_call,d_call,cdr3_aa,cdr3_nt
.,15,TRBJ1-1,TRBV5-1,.,CASSRARQEITEAFF,TGCGCCAGCAGCAGGGCCAGACAGGAGATAACTGAAGCTTTCTTT
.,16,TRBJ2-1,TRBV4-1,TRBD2,CASSQVLRLADNEQFF,TGCGCCAGCAGCCAAGTACTGAGACTAGCGGACAATGAGCAGTTCTTC
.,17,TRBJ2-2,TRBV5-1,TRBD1,CASSGRADRGQGGELFF,TGCGCCAGCAGCGGCAGAGCGGACAGGGGACAAGGCGGGGAGCTGTTTTTT
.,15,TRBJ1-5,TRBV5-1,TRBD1,CASSLTGGAGQPQHF,TGCGCCAGCAGCTTGACAGGGGGCGCTGGCCAGCCCCAGCATTTT
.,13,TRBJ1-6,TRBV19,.,CASSPGVNSPLHF,TGTGCCAGTAGCCCAGGGGTAAATTCACCCCTCCACTTT
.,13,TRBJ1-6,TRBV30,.,CAFSESYNSPLHF,TGTGCCTTCTCGGAGTCCTATAATTCACCCCTCCACTTT
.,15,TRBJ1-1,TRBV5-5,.,CASSLDAGAYTEAFF,TGTGCCAGCAGCTTGGATGCGGGGGCGTACACTGAAGCTTTCTTT
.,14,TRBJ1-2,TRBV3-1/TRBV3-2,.,CASSQGQARAGYTF,TGTGCCAGCAGCCAAGGACAGGCACGGGCAGGCTACACCTTC
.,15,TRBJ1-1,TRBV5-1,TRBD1,CASSLDDRVGTEAFF,TGCGCCAGCAGCTTGGATGACAGGGTAGGGACTGAAGCTTTCTTT
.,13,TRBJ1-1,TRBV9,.,CASSVQANTEAFF,TGTGCCAGCAGCGTACAGGCTAACACTGAAGCTTTCTTT
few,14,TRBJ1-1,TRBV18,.,CASSLANRDTEAFF,TGTGCCAGCTCACTAGCCAATCGGGACACTGAAGCTTTCTTT
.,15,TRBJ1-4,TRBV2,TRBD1,CASRYSGTENEKLFF,TGTGCCAGCCGTTACTCCGGGACAGAGAATGAAAAACTGTTTTTT
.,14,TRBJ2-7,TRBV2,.,CASAFRTSTYEQYF,TGTGCCAGCGCGTTCAGGACATCGACCTACGAGCAGTACTTC
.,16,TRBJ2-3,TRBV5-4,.,CASSLGDSVRSDTQYF,TGTGCCAGCAGCTTGGGGGACTCAGTCAGATCGGATACGCAGTATTTT
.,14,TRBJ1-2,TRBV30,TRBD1,CAWSVGQGGYGYTF,TGTGCCTGGAGCGTCGGACAGGGAGGCTATGGCTACACCTTC
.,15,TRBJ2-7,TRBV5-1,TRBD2,CASSLGSGGIYEQYF,TGCGCCAGCAGCTTGGGCTCGGGAGGAATCTACGAGCAGTACTTC
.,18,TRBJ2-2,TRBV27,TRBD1,CASRHSIGQAANTGELFF,TGTGCCAGCAGACATTCCATCGGACAGGCAGCGAACACCGGGGAGCTGTTTTTT
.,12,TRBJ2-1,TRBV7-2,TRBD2,CASSPSGRGQFF,TGTGCCAGCAGCCCGAGCGGGAGAGGGCAGTTCTTC
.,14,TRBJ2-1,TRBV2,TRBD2,CASSLAGGNNEQFF,TGTGCCAGCAGTCTGGCGGGGGGAAACAATGAGCAGTTCTTC